This TCR beta chain appears in the sequencing data of a study of radiation and T cells in renal cell carcinoma. This CDR3 spans 13 amino acids. Unmatched junction bases numbered 1, after V lost 4 bases and J lost 4 bases. Germline CDR1 SGHTA, CDR2 FQGNSA. Profiling relied on immunoSEQ multiplex PCR, and the TCRdb table lists in-frame clones only, not all of them. The profile shows about 130,000 clones, 88% of them singletons. The time point here: baseline pretreatment blood. Treatment of the sample: 15 Gy SBRT to primary tumor, nephrectomy 4 weeks later. Blood was sampled at baseline, 2 weeks and 4 weeks after SBRT. Clear cell pathology was present in this patient's renal cell carcinoma.

This sequence joins TRBV7-2 and TRBJ2-7; 10 bases are shared with TRBD1. This material consisted of blood, taken from a patient whose treatment included radiotherapy and nephrectomy. The sequence derives from a woman between 45 and 60 years old with renal cell carcinoma. The chain's CDR3 is CASSWDRGYEQYF. CDR3 in DNA: TGTGCCAGCAGCTGGGACAGGGGTTACGAGCAGTACTTC.